The rows below give T cell receptor beta chains drawn from one sample of a study of shared clonotypes between healthy human individuals. Assay: immunoSEQ multiplex PCR; the TCRdb copy retains only in-frame clones and omits some. The data contain hundreds of thousands of clones, less than 85% of them singletons. The sample consisted of memory CD4+ T cells sorted from blood. Receptors were obtained from a woman in her 30s in good health. The CDR3 runs from the conserved cysteine through the conserved F or W. D genes are given only for firm matches. Expanded clones are given a class, and other clones once, few, many or no size at all.

D	V	J	size	CDR3	DNA
-	TRBV7-9	TRBJ2-5	-	CASSLREIVETQYF	TGTGCCAGCAGCTTAAGGGAGATCGTGGAGACCCAGTACTTC
-	TRBV6-1	TRBJ1-5	-	CASSEARSGTYSNQPQHF	TGTGCCAGCAGTGAAGCACGGTCAGGGACCTATAGCAATCAGCCCCAGCATTTT
-	TRBV7-2	TRBJ2-2	-	CASSESRNTGELFF	TGTGCCAGCAGCGAGTCCCGGAACACCGGGGAGCTGTTTTTT
-	TRBV18	TRBJ2-1	-	CASSPPGSSYNEQFF	TGTGCCAGCTCACCCCCGGGTTCCTCCTACAATGAGCAGTTCTTC
TRBD2	TRBV6-5	TRBJ2-7	-	CASSYSPSGGPYEQYF	TGTGCCAGCAGTTACTCGCCTAGCGGGGGCCCCTACGAGCAGTACTTC
TRBD2	TRBV2	TRBJ2-1	-	CASSQSGSSYNEQFF	TGTGCCAGCAGTCAAAGCGGGAGTTCCTACAATGAGCAGTTCTTC
-	TRBV19	TRBJ2-5	-	CASSIIPYETQYF	TGTGCCAGTAGTATAATCCCGTATGAGACCCAGTACTTC
TRBD1	TRBV5-1	TRBJ1-4	-	CASSLRTGEEKLFF	TGCGCCAGCAGCTTGCGGACAGGGGAAGAAAAACTGTTTTTT
TRBD2	TRBV27	TRBJ2-1	-	CASSSGTSNEQFF	TGTGCCAGCAGCTCCGGGACTAGCAATGAGCAGTTCTTC
TRBD2	TRBV10-3	TRBJ2-3	once	CAISDGTSGSDTQYF	TGTGCCATCAGTGATGGGACTAGCGGCTCAGATACGCAGTATTTT
-	TRBV11-2	TRBJ2-6	-	CASSRGLSSGANVLTF	TGTGCCAGCAGCCGGGGGCTAAGCTCTGGGGCCAACGTCCTGACTTTC
-	TRBV10-1	TRBJ1-3	-	CASSADRAGNTIYF	TGCGCCAGCAGCGCCGACCGGGCTGGAAACACCATATATTTT
TRBD2	TRBV11-2	TRBJ2-1	-	CASSPVWGLAGSTNNEQFF	TGTGCCAGCAGCCCCGTTTGGGGACTAGCGGGTTCGACCAACAATGAGCAGTTCTTC
-	TRBV28	TRBJ2-3	few	CASSLGDLDTDTQYF	TGTGCCAGCAGTTTAGGAGACTTGGACACAGATACGCAGTATTTT
TRBD2	TRBV4-2	TRBJ2-5	many	CASSRALAEETQYF	TGTGCCAGCAGCCGAGCCCTAGCGGAAGAGACCCAGTACTTC
TRBD2	TRBV18	TRBJ2-3	-	CASSPYYLAGELRDTQYF	TGTGCCAGCTCACCATATTATCTAGCGGGAGAGCTCCGAGATACGCAGTATTTT
-	TRBV18	TRBJ2-1	-	CASSPKTGYNEQFF	TGTGCCAGCTCACCTAAGACAGGATACAATGAGCAGTTCTTC
-	TRBV7-9	TRBJ2-3	-	CASSFNRDGPTDTQYF	TGTGCCAGCAGCTTCAACAGGGACGGACCCACAGATACGCAGTATTTT
-	TRBV28	TRBJ2-1	-	CASSFGNSYNEQFF	TGTGCCAGCAGTTTCGGGAACTCCTACAATGAGCAGTTCTTC
-	TRBV19	TRBJ2-3	once	CASGTTGSTDTQYF	TGTGCCAGTGGTACGACAGGAAGCACAGATACGCAGTATTTT
-	TRBV29-1	TRBJ2-5	-	CSVANRDGTQYF	TGCAGCGTTGCCAACAGGGATGGGACCCAGTACTTC
-	TRBV7-2	TRBJ2-3	many	CASSFGGPAGTDTQYF	TGTGCCAGCAGCTTCGGGGGCCCAGCGGGAACAGATACGCAGTATTTT
TRBD1	TRBV7-2	TRBJ1-4	-	CASSQGQINEKLFF	TGTGCCAGCAGCCAGGGACAGATTAATGAAAAACTGTTTTTT
TRBD1	TRBV6-5	TRBJ2-1	-	CAVLGRGLNEQFF	TGTGCCGTACTGGGCAGGGGGCTCAATGAGCAGTTCTTC
-	TRBV12-5	TRBJ2-3	-	CASVGPGDTQYF	TGTGCTAGTGTCGGGCCGGGAGATACGCAGTATTTT
-	TRBV5-4	TRBJ1-3	-	CASSLDEVSSGNTIYF	TGTGCCAGCAGCTTGGATGAGGTTAGCTCTGGAAACACCATATATTTT
-	TRBV28	TRBJ1-1	-	CASSFPDRNTEAFF	TGTGCCAGCAGTTTCCCGGACAGGAACACTGAAGCTTTCTTT
TRBD1	TRBV19	TRBJ2-1	-	CASSGDRGANPEQFF	TGTGCCAGTAGTGGTGACAGGGGGGCTAATCCTGAGCAGTTCTTC
-	TRBV7-9	TRBJ2-3	once	CASSRRGEGTDTQYF	TGTGCCAGCAGCCGAAGAGGTGAAGGAACAGATACGCAGTATTTT
-	TRBV6-1	TRBJ2-3	-	CAIAGLWATDTQYF	TGTGCCATCGCCGGACTGTGGGCCACAGATACGCAGTATTTT
TRBD1	TRBV29-1	TRBJ2-2	-	CSVAGTVTNTGELFF	TGCAGCGTTGCTGGGACAGTCACGAACACCGGGGAGCTGTTTTTT
-	TRBV5-5	TRBJ2-1	-	CASREGVLSYNEQFF	TGTGCCAGCAGGGAAGGGGTCCTCTCCTACAATGAGCAGTTCTTC
TRBD2	TRBV27	TRBJ2-3	-	CASQPALAGFSTDTQYF	TGTGCCAGCCAGCCAGCGCTAGCGGGATTTAGCACAGATACGCAGTATTTT
TRBD2	TRBV29-1	TRBJ2-1	few	CSTRGSGRDNEQFF	TGCAGCACACGAGGAAGCGGGAGAGACAATGAGCAGTTCTTC
TRBD2	TRBV5-6	TRBJ2-2	-	CASSAAGVAGELFF	TGTGCCAGCAGCGCAGCGGGAGTCGCCGGGGAGCTGTTTTTT
TRBD2	TRBV5-1	TRBJ2-1	once	CASSLAPGLADNEQFF	TGCGCCAGCAGCTTGGCCCCCGGGCTAGCGGACAATGAGCAGTTCTTC
TRBD1	TRBV4-1	TRBJ1-2	-	CASSQRSFSGTDFYGYTF	TGCGCCAGCAGCCAAAGATCCTTCTCCGGGACAGATTTCTATGGCTACACCTTC
-	TRBV6-5	TRBJ1-2	-	CAAQDSYYGYTF	TGTGCCGCTCAGGACAGTTACTATGGCTACACCTTC
TRBD1	TRBV11-2	TRBJ1-4	-	CASSLVGQGGDEKLFF	TGTGCCAGCAGCTTGGTCGGACAGGGGGGTGATGAAAAACTGTTTTTT
-	TRBV28	TRBJ1-5	once	CASRPWPTRGPDPNNQPQHF	TGTGCCAGCAGACCTTGGCCTACGAGGGGTCCTGACCCCAACAATCAGCCCCAGCATTTT
-	TRBV25-1	TRBJ2-1	-	CASSEGHNEQFF	TGTGCCAGCAGTGAAGGCCACAATGAGCAGTTCTTC
TRBD1	TRBV4-1	TRBJ2-1	-	CASSQGPGQGVNEQFF	TGCGCCAGCAGCCAAGGCCCCGGACAGGGGGTCAATGAGCAGTTCTTC
-	TRBV28	TRBJ2-6	-	CASSRRFWGSGANVLTF	TGTGCCAGCAGCAGACGCTTTTGGGGCTCTGGGGCCAACGTCCTGACTTTC
-	TRBV7-8	TRBJ1-1	-	CASSPTPDSF	TGTGCCAGCAGCCCCACACCCGACAGTTTT
-	TRBV2	TRBJ2-1	many	CASSLLLLGNEQFF	TGTGCCAGCAGCCTGTTATTGCTGGGCAATGAGCAGTTCTTC
TRBD2	TRBV11-3	TRBJ2-7	-	CASSPPSGGSYEQYF	TGTGCCAGCAGCCCCCCTAGCGGCGGCTCCTACGAGCAGTACTTC
TRBD2	TRBV11-2	TRBJ2-7	-	CASSLLAGVSYEQYF	TGTGCCAGCAGCTTATTAGCGGGGGTCTCCTACGAGCAGTACTTC
TRBD1	TRBV11-3	TRBJ1-1	many	CASSLSGQGNTEAFF	TGTGCCAGCAGCTTATCGGGACAGGGAAACACTGAAGCTTTCTTT
-	TRBV6-5	TRBJ2-7	many	CASSYSAGSSYEQYF	TGTGCCAGCAGTTACTCTGCAGGGAGCTCCTACGAGCAGTACTTC
-	TRBV2	TRBJ1-2	-	CASKRAGNYGYTF	TGTGCCAGCAAGCGGGCAGGGAACTATGGCTACACCTTC
-	TRBV10-3	TRBJ1-4	-	CAISESTGSNEKLFF	TGTGCCATCAGTGAGTCGACAGGCAGTAATGAAAAACTGTTTTTT
-	TRBV7-2	TRBJ1-1	-	CASSFRFFTEAFF	TGTGCCAGCAGCTTCAGGTTTTTTACTGAAGCTTTCTTT
TRBD1	TRBV7-7	TRBJ2-5	-	CASSNTGGLGETQYF	TGTGCCAGCAGCAACACAGGGGGCCTGGGGGAGACCCAGTACTTC
-	TRBV5-6	TRBJ1-1	once	CASIAYRTGDTEAFF	TGTGCCAGCATAGCTTACCGTACCGGGGACACTGAAGCTTTCTTT
TRBD1	TRBV5-1	TRBJ2-2	-	CASSGTGKGGELFF	TGCGCCAGCAGCGGGACAGGGAAAGGCGGGGAGCTGTTTTTT
-	TRBV6-5	TRBJ2-7	-	CASTRGGGLGNEQYF	TGTGCCAGCACCCGTGGTGGGGGGTTGGGGAACGAGCAGTACTTC
-	TRBV6-1	TRBJ2-2	-	CASSERRLNTGELFF	TGTGCCAGCAGTGAAAGGCGGTTGAACACCGGGGAGCTGTTTTTT
-	TRBV27	TRBJ1-2	-	CASSLDSDYGYTF	TGTGCCAGCAGTCTCGACTCCGACTATGGCTACACCTTC